This T cell receptor beta chain came from a study of blood T cell repertoires in COVID-19. Study summary: The samples span acute and convalescent COVID-19 from the United States, Italy and Spain. Sample material is recorded as cDNA or gDNA derived from T cells, B-cell-depleted T cells, or PBMCs.

CDR3 size: 17 residues. V gave up 1 base and J gave up 0 bases; unmatched junction bases: 5. Germline V gene lookup returns CDR1 LGHDT and CDR2 YNNKEL (reference sequence). Original processing notes: By means of reference gene primer amplification, nucleated cell counts were estimated. Clones were sequenced by immunoSEQ multiplex PCR, and TCRdb holds only the in-frame ones, with some missing. Clonal size and the V and J genes are those of that table, whereas D and trimming came from the DNA. The table lists about 69,000 clones, 90% of them singletons. This receptor was obtained from a young woman with acute or convalescent COVID-19. Specimen: peripheral blood. The chain employs TRBV3-1 (or the pseudogene TRBV3-2) and TRBJ1-4, with 7 bases lining up with TRBD1. CDR3 nucleotide sequence: TGTGCCAGCAGCCAAGGTGCAGGGGGTTCAACTAATGAAAAACTGTTTTTT. Amino acid sequence: CASSQGAGGSTNEKLFF.